The 15 T cell receptor beta chains listed next were all sequenced from one sample in a study of control samples from healthy donors and cancer patients. Profiling relied on immunoSEQ multiplex PCR, and the TCRdb table lists in-frame clones only, not all of them. The sample shows approximately 110,000 clones, approximately 90% of them seen only once. Sequencing input: blood. The receptors were gathered from a woman younger than 30 in good health.

This clone was picked up one time. The rearrangement joins TRBV15 to TRBJ2-2, with TRBD2 matching over 9 bases. With V trimmed by 1 base and J by 3 bases, 6 bases remained unmatched. This CDR3 is built from 17 residues. Germline CDR1 LNHNV, CDR2 YYDKDF (reference sequence). The CDR3 DNA reads TGTGCCACCAGCAGAGGGGCTAGCGGGAAAGACACCGGGGAGCTGTTTTTT. This codes for CATSRGASGKDTGELFF.

In its sample, this clone was seen a few times. The gene calls are TRBV10-3 and TRBJ1-1, with no clear D. Germline CDR1 reads ENHRY; CDR2 reads SYGVKD. The length of the CDR3 is 14 residues. V was cut by 4 bases and J by 0 bases, with 9 bases left in between. The CDR3 region is CAISAMGVNTEAFF. CDR3 DNA sequence: TGTGCCATCAGTGCGATGGGTGTGAACACTGAAGCTTTCTTT.

The V gene is TRBV11-1, the J gene TRBJ2-2; the match to TRBD2 covers 7 bases. Trimming cost V 1 base and J 5 bases; bases outside gene matches: 1. The germline gives CDR1 SGHAT, CDR2 FQDESV (reference sequence). The length of the CDR3 is 14 residues. This CDR3 reads CASSLVRGTGELFF. In DNA, the CDR3 is TGTGCCAGCAGCTTAGTGCGGGGGACCGGGGAGCTGTTTTTT.

The chain recombines TRBV28 with TRBJ2-5, with D possibly called TRBD1 or TRBD2 (6 bases each). This CDR3 has 14 amino acids. V lost 8 bases to trimming and J lost 5 bases, with 18 bases between them. Per germline, CDR1 MDHEN and CDR2 SYDVKM. This chain's CDR3 is CASGMGGAQETQYF. CDR3 bases: TGTGCCAGCGGGATGGGGGGCGCTCAGGAGACCCAGTACTTC.

Of note for this clone: The same CDR3 also results from other DNA sequences found in this sample. The chain joins TRBV5-4 to TRBJ2-7, with D maybe TRBD1 (5 bases). Germline V CDR1 and CDR2: SGHNT, YYREEE (reference sequence). Trimming removed 1 base at V and 4 bases at J, with 9 bases between. The CDR3 covers 13 residues. CDR3 region: CASSLTGSYEQYF. The CDR3 DNA is TGTGCCAGCAGCTTGACAGGTTCTTACGAGCAGTACTTC.

V is TRBV7-9 and J is TRBJ1-3, with D possibly matching TRBD1 (6 bases). Trimming removed 1 base at V and 3 bases at J, with 7 bases between. The germline gives CDR1 SEHNR, CDR2 FQNEAQ (reference sequence). This CDR3 spans 14 amino acids. CDR3 nucleotides: TGTGCCAGCAGCTTAGGCAGGGGTGGAAACACCATATATTTT. It yields the protein CASSLGRGGNTIYF.

The count of this clone is one. The chain links TRBV5-1 to TRBJ2-3, with D perhaps matching TRBD2 (7 bases). The CDR3 extends over 15 amino acids. Germline CDR1 SGHRS, CDR2 YFSETQ. The V and J ends lost 1 base and 4 bases respectively, with 13 bases between them. The CDR3 region is CASSLLGGGADTQYF. DNA for the CDR3: TGCGCCAGCAGCTTGCTGGGCGGGGGCGCAGATACGCAGTATTTT.

The V gene is TRBV27, the J gene TRBJ2-7, with TRBD1 identical over 7 bases. The CDR3 extends over 13 amino acids. The V gene's germline CDR1 is MNHEY and CDR2 SMNVEV (reference sequence). J gave up 1 base and V 7 bases, and 4 bases lay outside the gene matches. CDR3 sequence reads: CASNRQGSYEQYF. The CDR3 DNA reads as TGTGCCAGCAATAGACAGGGTTCCTACGAGCAGTACTTC.

The rearrangement joins TRBV3-1 (or the pseudogene TRBV3-2) to TRBJ1-4, with TRBD1 as a possible D gene (5 bases). In germline, CDR1 is LGHDT, CDR2 YNNKEL (reference sequence). This CDR3 has 18 amino acids. V gave up 1 base and J gave up 1 base, with 16 bases separating them. The CDR3 nucleotides are TGTGCCAGCAGCCAAGGACATACGGGGGTTAAAACTAATGAAAAACTGTTTTTT. Amino acid sequence: CASSQGHTGVKTNEKLFF.

The rearrangement joins TRBV10-2 to TRBJ2-7, with 8 bases that match TRBD1. J was trimmed by 3 bases and V by 2 bases; bases with no gene match: 6. CDR1 is WSHSY, CDR2 SAAADI, per germline. The CDR3 contains 15 residues. The CDR3 DNA sequence: TGCGCCAGCAGTGAGCCAAGACAGGGGTTCTACGAGCAGTACTTC. Encoded protein: CASSEPRQGFYEQYF.

This clone was picked up a small number of times. The chain combines TRBV28 with TRBJ1-2, with 10 bases matching TRBD1. J gave up 0 bases and V 5 bases, and 9 bases lay outside the gene matches. The germline gives CDR1 MDHEN, CDR2 SYDVKM. The CDR3 totals 17 residues. The CDR3 loop reads CASSRQGASTANYGYTF. The CDR3 nucleotides are TGTGCCAGCAGTCGACAGGGGGCCTCCACCGCTAACTATGGCTACACCTTC.

V usage is TRBV7-2 and J usage is TRBJ2-2; unclear D gene. The length of the CDR3 is 12 residues. CDR1 and CDR2 from the germline V gene are SGHTA and FQGNSA. V gave up 3 bases and J gave up 3 bases, with 2 bases separating them. CDR3 amino acids: CASSFYTGELFF. The CDR3 DNA sequence: TGTGCCAGCAGCTTTTACACCGGGGAGCTGTTTTTT.

The chain has TRBV19 and TRBJ1-2, with D unclear. CDR1 and CDR2 (germline): LNHDA, SQIVND (reference sequence). Trimming took off 7 bases at V and 0 bases at J, with 3 bases between the two ends. CDR3 size: 11 residues. CDR3 DNA sequence: TGTGCCAGTACGGCTAACTATGGCTACACCTTC. Its protein product is CASTANYGYTF.

The V gene is TRBV6-6, the J gene TRBJ2-2; 9 bases match TRBD2. The CDR3 extends over 11 amino acids. The ends lost 8 bases at V and 12 bases at J; junction bases unmatched: 4. Germline lookup yields CDR1 MNHNY and CDR2 SVGAGI (reference sequence). The CDR3 nucleotides are TGTGCCAGCGCGGGGGGGGGTAAGCTGTTTTTT. The encoded protein is CASAGGGKLFF.

This clone was counted only a few times. The V gene is TRBV2, the J gene TRBJ2-5; D is unclear. The CDR3 is 13 residues long. Germline-derived CDR1 and CDR2 are SNHLY and FYNNEI. V was shortened by 6 bases and J by 7 bases, with 15 bases between the two germline ends. The CDR3 spells CASRARASGTQYF. The CDR3 region has the DNA TGTGCCAGCAGAGCTCGGGCCTCGGGGACCCAGTACTTC.